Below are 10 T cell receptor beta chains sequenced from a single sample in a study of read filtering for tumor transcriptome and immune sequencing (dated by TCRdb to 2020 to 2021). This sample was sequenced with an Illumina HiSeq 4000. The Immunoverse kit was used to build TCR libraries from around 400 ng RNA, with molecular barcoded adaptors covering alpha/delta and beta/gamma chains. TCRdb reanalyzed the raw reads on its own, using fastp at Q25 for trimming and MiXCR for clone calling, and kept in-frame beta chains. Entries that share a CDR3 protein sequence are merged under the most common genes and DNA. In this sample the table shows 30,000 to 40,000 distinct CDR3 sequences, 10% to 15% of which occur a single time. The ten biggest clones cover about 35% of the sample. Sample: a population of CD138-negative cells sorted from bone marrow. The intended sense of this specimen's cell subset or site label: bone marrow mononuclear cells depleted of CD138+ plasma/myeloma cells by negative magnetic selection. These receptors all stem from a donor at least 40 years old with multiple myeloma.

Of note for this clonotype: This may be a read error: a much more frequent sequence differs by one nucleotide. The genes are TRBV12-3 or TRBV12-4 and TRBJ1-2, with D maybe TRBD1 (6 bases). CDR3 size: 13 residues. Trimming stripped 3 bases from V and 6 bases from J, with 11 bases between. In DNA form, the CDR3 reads TGTGCCAGCAGTTTCGGTAAGGGGGATGGCTACACCTTC. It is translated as CASSFGKGDGYTF.

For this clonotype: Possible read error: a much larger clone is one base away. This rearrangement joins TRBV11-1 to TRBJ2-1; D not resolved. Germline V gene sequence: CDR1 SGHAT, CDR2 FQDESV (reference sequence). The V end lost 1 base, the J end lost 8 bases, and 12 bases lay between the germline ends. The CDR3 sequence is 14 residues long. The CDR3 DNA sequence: TGTGCCAGCAGCTTAGGCTGTTTTCTCGATGAGCAGTTCTTC. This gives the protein CASSLGCFLDEQFF.

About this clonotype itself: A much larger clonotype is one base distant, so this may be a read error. The CDR3 sequence is CASSRTEYGHTF. For the CDR3, the DNA is TGTGCCAGCAGCCGGACAGAATATGGCCACACCTTC. V is TRBV5-4 and J is TRBJ1-2; a weak D match, TRBD1 (6 bases). This CDR3 is built from 12 residues. Germline V gene data show CDR1 as SGHNT and CDR2 as YYREEE (reference sequence).

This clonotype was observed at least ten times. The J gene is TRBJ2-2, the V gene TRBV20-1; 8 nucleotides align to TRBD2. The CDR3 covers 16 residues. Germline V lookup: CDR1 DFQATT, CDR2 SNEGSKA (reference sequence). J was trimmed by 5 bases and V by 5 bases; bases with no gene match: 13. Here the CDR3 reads CSAEGGTGGQTGELFF. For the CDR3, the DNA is TGCAGTGCTGAGGGAGGAACGGGGGGGCAGACCGGGGAGCTGTTTTTT.

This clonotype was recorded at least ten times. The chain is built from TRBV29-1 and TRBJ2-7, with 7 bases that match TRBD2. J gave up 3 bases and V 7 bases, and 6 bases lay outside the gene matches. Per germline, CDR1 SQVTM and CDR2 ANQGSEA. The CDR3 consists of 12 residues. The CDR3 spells CSAAGLDYEQYF. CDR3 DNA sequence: TGCAGCGCCGCCGGACTAGACTACGAGCAGTACTTC.

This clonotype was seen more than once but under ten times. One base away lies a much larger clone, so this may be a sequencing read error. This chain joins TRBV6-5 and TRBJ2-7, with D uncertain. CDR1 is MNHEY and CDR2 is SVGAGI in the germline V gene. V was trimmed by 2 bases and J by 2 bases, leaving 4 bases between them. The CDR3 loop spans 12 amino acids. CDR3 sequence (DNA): TGTGCCAGCAGTTACCTCCCCTACGAGCAGTACTTC. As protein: CASSYLPYEQYF.

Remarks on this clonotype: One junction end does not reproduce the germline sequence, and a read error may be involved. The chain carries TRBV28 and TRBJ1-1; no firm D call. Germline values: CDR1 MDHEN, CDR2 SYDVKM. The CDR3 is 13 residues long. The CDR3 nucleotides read TGTGCCAGCAGTTTCCCACAGCACACTGAAGTTTTCTTT. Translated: CASSFPQHTEVFF.

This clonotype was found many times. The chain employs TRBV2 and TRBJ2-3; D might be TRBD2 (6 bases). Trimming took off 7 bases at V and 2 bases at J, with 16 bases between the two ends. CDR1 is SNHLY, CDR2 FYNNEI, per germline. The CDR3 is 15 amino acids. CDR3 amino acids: CASTYRDSHTDTQYF. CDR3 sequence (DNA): TGTGCCAGCACTTATAGGGACTCCCACACAGATACGCAGTATTTT.

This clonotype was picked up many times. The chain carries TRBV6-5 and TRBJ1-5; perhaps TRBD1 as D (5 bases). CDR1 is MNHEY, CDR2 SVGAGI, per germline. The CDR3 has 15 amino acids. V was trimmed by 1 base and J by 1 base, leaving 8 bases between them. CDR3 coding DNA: TGTGCCAGCAGTTACTACAGGTCGAGCAATCAGCCCCAGCATTTT. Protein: CASSYYRSSNQPQHF.

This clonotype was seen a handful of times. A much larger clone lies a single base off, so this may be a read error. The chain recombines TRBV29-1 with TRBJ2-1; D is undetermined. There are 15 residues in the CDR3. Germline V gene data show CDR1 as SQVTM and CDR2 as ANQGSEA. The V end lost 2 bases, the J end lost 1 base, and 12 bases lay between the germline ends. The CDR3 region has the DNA TGCAGCGTTGAACTTGCCGGGCCTTCCTACAATGAGCAGTTCTTC. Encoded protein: CSVELAGPSYNEQFF.